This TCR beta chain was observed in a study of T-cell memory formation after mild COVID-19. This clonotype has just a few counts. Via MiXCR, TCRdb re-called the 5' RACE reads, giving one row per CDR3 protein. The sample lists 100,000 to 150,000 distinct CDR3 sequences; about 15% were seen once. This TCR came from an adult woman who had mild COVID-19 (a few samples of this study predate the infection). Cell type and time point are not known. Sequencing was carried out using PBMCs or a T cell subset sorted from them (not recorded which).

The CDR3 sequence is CASSSSEPTDTQYF. In DNA, the CDR3 is TGTGCCAGCAGCTCTAGCGAGCCGACAGATACGCAGTATTTT. The chain uses TRBV11-2 and TRBJ2-3; maybe TRBD2 (6 bases). Germline values: CDR1 SGHAT, CDR2 FQNNGV. The V end was cut by 4 bases, the J end by 3 bases, with 11 bases between. This CDR3 has 14 amino acids.